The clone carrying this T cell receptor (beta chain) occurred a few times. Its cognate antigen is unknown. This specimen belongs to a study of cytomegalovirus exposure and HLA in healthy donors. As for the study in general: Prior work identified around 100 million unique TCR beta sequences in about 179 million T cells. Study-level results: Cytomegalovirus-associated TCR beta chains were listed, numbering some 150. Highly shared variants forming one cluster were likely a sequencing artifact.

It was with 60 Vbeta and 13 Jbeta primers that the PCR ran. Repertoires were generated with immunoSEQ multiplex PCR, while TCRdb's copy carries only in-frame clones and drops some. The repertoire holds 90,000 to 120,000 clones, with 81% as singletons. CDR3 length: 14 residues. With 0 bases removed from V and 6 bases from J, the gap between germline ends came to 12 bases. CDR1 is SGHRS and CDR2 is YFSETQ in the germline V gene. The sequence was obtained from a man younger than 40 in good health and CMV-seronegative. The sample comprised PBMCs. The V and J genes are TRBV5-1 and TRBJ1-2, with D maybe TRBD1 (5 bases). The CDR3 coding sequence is TGCGCCAGCAGCTTGGTAGGGGTGGACAATGGCTACACCTTC. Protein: CASSLVGVDNGYTF.